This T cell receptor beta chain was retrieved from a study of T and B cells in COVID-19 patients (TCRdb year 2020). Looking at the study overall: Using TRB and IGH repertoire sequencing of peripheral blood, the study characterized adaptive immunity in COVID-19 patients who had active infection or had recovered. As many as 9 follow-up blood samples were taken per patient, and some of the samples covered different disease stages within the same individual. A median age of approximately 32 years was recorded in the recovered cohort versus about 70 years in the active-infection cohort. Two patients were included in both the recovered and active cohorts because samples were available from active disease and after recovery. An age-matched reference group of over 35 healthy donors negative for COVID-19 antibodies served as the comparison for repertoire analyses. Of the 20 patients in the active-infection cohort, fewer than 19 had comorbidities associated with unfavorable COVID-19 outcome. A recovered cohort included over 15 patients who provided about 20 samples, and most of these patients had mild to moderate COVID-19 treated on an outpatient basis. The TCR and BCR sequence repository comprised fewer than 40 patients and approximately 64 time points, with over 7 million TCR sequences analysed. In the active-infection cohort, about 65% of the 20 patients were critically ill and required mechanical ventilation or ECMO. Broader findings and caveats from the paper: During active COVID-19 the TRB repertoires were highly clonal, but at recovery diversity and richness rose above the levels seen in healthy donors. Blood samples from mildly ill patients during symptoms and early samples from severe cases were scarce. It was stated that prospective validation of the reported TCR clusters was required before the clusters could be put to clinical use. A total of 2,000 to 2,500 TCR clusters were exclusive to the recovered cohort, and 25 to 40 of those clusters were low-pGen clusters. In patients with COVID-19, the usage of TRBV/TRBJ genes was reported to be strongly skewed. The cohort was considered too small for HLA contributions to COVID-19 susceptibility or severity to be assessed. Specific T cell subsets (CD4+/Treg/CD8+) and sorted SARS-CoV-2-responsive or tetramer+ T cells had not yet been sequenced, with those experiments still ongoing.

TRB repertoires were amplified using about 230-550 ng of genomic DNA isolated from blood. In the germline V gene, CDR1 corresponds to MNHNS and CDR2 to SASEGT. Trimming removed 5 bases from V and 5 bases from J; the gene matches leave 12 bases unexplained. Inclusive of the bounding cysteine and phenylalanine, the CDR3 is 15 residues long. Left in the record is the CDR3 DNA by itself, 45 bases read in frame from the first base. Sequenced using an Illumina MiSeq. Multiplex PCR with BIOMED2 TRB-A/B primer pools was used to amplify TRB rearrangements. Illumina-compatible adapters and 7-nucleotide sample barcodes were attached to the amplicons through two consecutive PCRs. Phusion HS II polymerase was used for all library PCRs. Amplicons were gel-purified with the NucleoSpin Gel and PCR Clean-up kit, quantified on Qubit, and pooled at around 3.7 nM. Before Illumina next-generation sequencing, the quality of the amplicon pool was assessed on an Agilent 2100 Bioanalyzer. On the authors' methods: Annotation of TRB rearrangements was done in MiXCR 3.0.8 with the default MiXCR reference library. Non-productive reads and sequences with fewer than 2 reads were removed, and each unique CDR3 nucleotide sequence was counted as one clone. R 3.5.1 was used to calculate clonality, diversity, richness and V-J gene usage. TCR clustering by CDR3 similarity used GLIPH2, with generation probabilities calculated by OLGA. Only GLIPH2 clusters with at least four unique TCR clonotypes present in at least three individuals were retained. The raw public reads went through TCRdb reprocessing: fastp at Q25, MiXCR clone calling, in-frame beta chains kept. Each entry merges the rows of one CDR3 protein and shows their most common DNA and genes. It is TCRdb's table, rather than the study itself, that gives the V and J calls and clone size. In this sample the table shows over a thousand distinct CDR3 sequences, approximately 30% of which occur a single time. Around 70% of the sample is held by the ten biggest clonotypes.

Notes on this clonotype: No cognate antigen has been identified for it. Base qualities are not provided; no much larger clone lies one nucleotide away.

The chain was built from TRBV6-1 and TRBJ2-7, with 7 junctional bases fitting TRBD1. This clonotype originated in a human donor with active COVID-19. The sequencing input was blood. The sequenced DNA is TGTGCCAGCAGTTACCCCGAAAGGGGGCGAAACGAGCAGTACTTC. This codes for CASSYPERGRNEQYF.